A selection of T cell receptor beta chains follows, all from one sample in a study of T cells in Graves' hyperthyroidism and ophthalmopathy. TCRdb redid the calling of the multiplex PCR reads with MiXCR, one entry per CDR3 protein. Of about 300,000 distinct CDR3 sequences listed, 20% to 30% are singletons. Sequencing used blood. Receptors were obtained from a man in his forties with Graves' hyperthyroidism that later progressed to Graves' ophthalmopathy. Both conserved end residues are part of each CDR3. D genes are given only for firm matches. Part of the rows lack a size; the others show once, few, many or a class for expanded clones.

cdr3_length,v_call,j_call,d_call,clone_size,cdr3_aa,cdr3_nt
15,TRBV11-3,TRBJ1-1,TRBD1,few,CASSLDDRAGTEAFF,TGTGCCAGCAGCTTAGATGACAGGGCAGGCACTGAAGCTTTCTTT
16,TRBV10-3,TRBJ2-7,TRBD2,many,CAISVGTSGGTYEQYF,TGTGCCATCAGTGTAGGGACTAGCGGAGGGACCTACGAGCAGTACTTC
14,TRBV19,TRBJ2-2,.,many,CASLRGSGTGELFF,TGTGCCAGCCTTAGGGGGAGTGGGACCGGGGAGCTGTTTTTT
14,TRBV2,TRBJ2-2,.,many,CASSVSGLTGELFF,TGTGCCAGCAGTGTTTCAGGCTTGACCGGGGAGCTGTTTTTT
14,TRBV6-2/TRBV6-3,TRBJ1-2,TRBD1,.,CASSYINRGYGYTF,TGTGCCAGCAGTTACATAAACAGGGGCTATGGCTACACCTTC
15,TRBV19,TRBJ1-1,TRBD1,.,CASSDYRQGGTEAFF,TGTGCCAGTAGTGACTACCGACAGGGTGGAACTGAAGCTTTCTTT
14,TRBV12-3/TRBV12-4,TRBJ1-1,.,many,CASSLRELRAEAFF,TGTGCCAGCAGTTTACGAGAACTTAGGGCTGAAGCTTTCTTT
15,TRBV7-2,TRBJ2-7,TRBD2,.,CASSLWLAGGGEQYF,TGTGCCAGCAGCTTATGGTTGGCGGGAGGGGGGGAGCAGTACTTC
16,TRBV27,TRBJ1-1,TRBD1,.,CASSFPGGGSNTEAFF,TGTGCCAGCAGTTTCCCAGGGGGGGGGAGTAACACTGAAGCTTTCTTT
15,TRBV20-1,TRBJ2-5,TRBD2,many,CSARDKREVLETQYF,TGCAGTGCTAGAGATAAGCGGGAGGTTCTGGAGACCCAGTACTTC
14,TRBV30,TRBJ1-2,TRBD1,many,CACTSRGANYGYTF,TGTGCCTGCACCTCCAGGGGGGCTAACTATGGCTACACCTTC
13,TRBV29-1,TRBJ2-7,.,many,CSVEREWTYEQYF,TGCAGCGTTGAGAGGGAATGGACCTACGAGCAGTACTTC
18,TRBV9,TRBJ2-7,TRBD2,many,CASSPQVSSGSNPYEQYF,TGTGCCAGCAGCCCACAGGTGTCTAGCGGGAGTAACCCCTACGAGCAGTACTTC
12,TRBV29-1,TRBJ1-1,TRBD1,many,CSVGDSWGEAFF,TGCAGCGTGGGGGACAGTTGGGGTGAAGCTTTCTTT
14,TRBV20-1,TRBJ2-7,.,many,CSAREGTASYEQYF,TGCAGTGCTAGAGAAGGGACTGCTTCCTACGAGCAGTACTTC
13,TRBV27,TRBJ2-2,.,.,CASSLLVAGELFF,TGTGCCAGCAGTTTACTAGTCGCCGGGGAGCTGTTTTTT
17,TRBV30,TRBJ2-2,TRBD2,many,CAWSGDGLAGYTGELFF,TGTGCCTGGAGTGGAGACGGACTAGCGGGATACACCGGGGAGCTGTTTTTT
13,TRBV10-3,TRBJ2-5,.,many,CAIQARESETQYF,TGTGCCATCCAGGCCAGGGAGTCGGAGACCCAGTACTTC
15,TRBV5-1,TRBJ2-6,TRBD2,few,CASTPGGSGANVLTF,TGCGCCAGCACCCCGGGGGGGTCTGGGGCCAACGTCCTGACTTTC
15,TRBV12-3/TRBV12-4,TRBJ1-1,.,.,CASSPEGGLNTEAFF,TGTGCCAGCAGTCCCGAGGGAGGGTTGAACACTGAAGCTTTCTTT
12,TRBV2,TRBJ2-7,.,many,CASAQRYGKQYF,TGTGCCAGCGCTCAGCGGTATGGGAAGCAGTACTTC
15,TRBV20-1,TRBJ1-1,TRBD1,few,CSARARAGGFTEAFF,TGCAGTGCTAGAGCAAGGGCAGGGGGGTTCACTGAAGCTTTCTTT
13,TRBV28,TRBJ1-1,.,once,CASNLQGPTPAFF,TGTGCCAGCAACTTACAGGGACCAACGCCGGCTTTCTTT
15,TRBV20-1,TRBJ1-3,.,many,CSASGGGSSGNTIYF,TGCAGTGCTAGTGGCGGTGGGAGCTCTGGAAACACCATATATTTT
15,TRBV2,TRBJ1-5,.,many,CAGSNRVEANQPQHF,TGTGCCGGATCAAACAGGGTGGAGGCTAATCAGCCCCAGCATTTT
14,TRBV7-9,TRBJ2-7,TRBD2,many,CASSRAGVLSEQYF,TGTGCCAGCAGCAGAGCGGGAGTATTGAGCGAGCAGTACTTC
16,TRBV7-9,TRBJ2-5,TRBD1,many,CASSFLPGQGPETQYF,TGTGCCAGCAGTTTCCTCCCGGGACAGGGGCCCGAGACCCAGTACTTC
18,TRBV19,TRBJ2-2,TRBD1,.,CASSIEAGQGLITGELFF,TGTGCCAGTAGTATTGAGGCGGGACAGGGACTAATCACCGGGGAGCTGTTTTTT
14,TRBV5-4,TRBJ2-5,.,many,CASSIGYGGETQYF,TGTGCCAGCAGCATTGGTTACGGGGGTGAGACCCAGTACTTC
13,TRBV12-3/TRBV12-4,TRBJ2-7,.,many,CASSLVQGGEQYF,TGTGCCAGCAGTTTAGTACAGGGTGGAGAGCAGTACTTC
12,TRBV7-8,TRBJ1-5,.,many,CASSPLYRPQHF,TGTGCCAGCAGTCCACTGTATCGGCCCCAGCATTTT
12,TRBV6-5,TRBJ1-2,.,.,CASSYLGYGYTF,TGTGCCAGCAGTTACTTAGGGTATGGCTACACCTTC
14,TRBV5-1,TRBJ1-3,.,.,CASRPSNSGNTIYF,TGCGCCAGCAGGCCTTCTAACTCTGGAAACACCATATATTTT
15,TRBV6-1,TRBJ1-4,.,many,CASRTQRDGDEKLFF,TGTGCCAGCAGGACACAAAGGGACGGGGATGAAAAACTGTTTTTT
15,TRBV6-1,TRBJ2-7,TRBD1,.,CASSEFGTASYEQYF,TGTGCCAGCAGTGAATTCGGGACAGCTTCTTACGAGCAGTACTTC
14,TRBV30,TRBJ2-7,TRBD1,many,CAWQTGTGGGEQYF,TGTGCCTGGCAGACCGGGACAGGGGGCGGCGAGCAGTACTTC
14,TRBV27,TRBJ1-1,TRBD1,many,CASSFMTGSTEAFF,TGTGCCAGCAGTTTCATGACAGGGAGCACTGAAGCTTTCTTT
16,TRBV5-1,TRBJ2-2,TRBD2,many,CASSEVAGGTTGELFF,TGCGCCAGCAGCGAAGTAGCGGGAGGGACCACCGGGGAGCTGTTTTTT
15,TRBV6-2/TRBV6-3,TRBJ2-7,TRBD2,.,CASSSGTSRFYEQYF,TGTGCCAGCAGTTCTGGGACTAGCCGTTTCTACGAGCAGTACTTC
14,TRBV10-3,TRBJ2-7,TRBD1,many,CAISGRDRPYEQYF,TGTGCCATCAGTGGCCGGGACAGACCCTACGAGCAGTACTTC
11,TRBV6-1,TRBJ1-1,.,.,CASLRDTEAFF,TGTGCCAGCCTTCGGGACACTGAAGCTTTCTTT
13,TRBV6-1,TRBJ2-5,.,.,CASTRVWQETQYF,TGTGCCAGCACCAGGGTGTGGCAAGAGACCCAGTACTTC
16,TRBV20-1,TRBJ2-5,.,many,CSASLVAGAGVETQYF,TGCAGTGCTAGTCTGGTCGCGGGGGCGGGAGTAGAGACCCAGTACTTC
15,TRBV27,TRBJ1-1,.,.,CASSPLYRENTEAFF,TGTGCCAGCAGCCCACTTTACAGGGAGAACACTGAAGCTTTCTTT
17,TRBV10-3,TRBJ2-6,.,many,CAIRQDGGASGANVLTF,TGTGCCATCCGCCAGGATGGGGGCGCGTCGGGGGCCAACGTCCTGACTTTC
19,TRBV5-1,TRBJ2-7,TRBD1,.,CASSLAGGQGISHYYEQYF,TGCGCCAGCAGCTTGGCGGGGGGACAGGGGATATCCCATTACTACGAGCAGTACTTC
13,TRBV6-5,TRBJ2-7,.,many,CASSYSEGFEQYF,TGTGCCAGCAGTTACTCCGAGGGATTCGAGCAGTACTTC
15,TRBV27,TRBJ2-5,TRBD1,once,CATQGQGRVGETQYF,TGTGCCACTCAAGGACAGGGTCGGGTAGGAGAGACCCAGTACTTC
14,TRBV4-1,TRBJ2-7,.,.,CASSPDRETYEQYF,TGCGCCAGCAGCCCGGACAGAGAAACCTACGAGCAGTACTTC
13,TRBV30,TRBJ1-2,.,few,CAWSISWTVGYTF,TGTGCCTGGAGTATATCCTGGACGGTTGGCTACACCTTC
15,TRBV9,TRBJ2-5,TRBD2,many,CASSVVGLAGVAQYF,TGTGCCAGCAGCGTAGTCGGACTAGCGGGTGTGGCCCAGTACTTC